These 29 T cell receptor beta chains originate from one sample sequenced in a study of CD8+CD57+ T cells in acquired aplastic anemia. Patients chosen for sequencing had CD8+CD57+ cells that had expanded, as shown by flow cytometry. Investigators profiled TCR beta VDJ and CDR3 from genomic DNA template. TCRdb redid the calling of the reads with MiXCR, one entry per CDR3 protein. Of around 210,000 distinct CDR3 sequences listed, roughly two thirds are singletons. The sample was sorted CD4+, CD8+, or CD8+CD57+ T cells (not recorded which) from PBMCs. These receptors originate from a human donor with aplastic anemia.

The CDR3 DNA sequence: TGTGCCAGCAGCTCACACAAGGAAGAGACCCAGTACTTC. It codes for CASSSHKEETQYF. This chain joins TRBV7-3 and TRBJ2-5; D gene unclear. The CDR3 loop spans 13 amino acids. Trimming cost V 4 bases and J 3 bases, with 9 bases left between them. Germline CDR1 is SGHTA and CDR2 is FQGTGA. Looking up the rest from reference TRBV7-3 and TRBJ2-5 gives the full variable domain: GAGVSQTPSNKVTEKGKYVELRCDPISGHTALYWYRQSLGQGPEFLIYFQGTGAADDSGLPNDRFFAVRPEGSVSTLKIQRTERGDSAVYLCASSSHKEETQYFGPGTRLLVL.

About this clonotype itself: The CDR3 does not end in the conserved phenylalanine or tryptophan, so this is likely a read error. CDR3 in amino acids: CASSGTAGYEQYL. The CDR3 DNA sequence: TGTGCCAGCAGCGGGACGGCCGGCTACGAGCAGTACCTC. The chain joins TRBV7-9 to TRBJ2-7; D could derive from TRBD1 or TRBD2 (5 bases each). The V and J ends lost 5 bases and 3 bases respectively, with 11 bases between them. The CDR3 is made up of 13 amino acids. The germline gives CDR1 SEHNR, CDR2 FQNEAQ (reference sequence).

The J gene is TRBJ2-7, the V gene TRBV19, with a tentative D call TRBD1 (5 bases). Germline CDR1 reads LNHDA; CDR2 reads SQIVND (reference sequence). Trimming left V 1 base short and J 3 bases short, with 16 bases between. The CDR3 has 16 amino acids. CDR3 coding DNA: TGTGCCAGTAGTATAGGGCGGCACGAAGGGGACTACGAGCAGTACTTC. Amino acid sequence: CASSIGRHEGDYEQYF.

V usage is TRBV5-1 and J usage is TRBJ2-7; TRBD1 matches 8 bases. Germline assignment: CDR1 SGHRS and CDR2 YFSETQ. This CDR3 has 14 amino acids. The V gene end was trimmed by 4 bases and the J gene end by 2 bases; junction bases not matched to a gene: 5. CDR3 loop: CASSPGQVAYEQYF. CDR3 coding DNA: TGCGCCAGCAGCCCGGGACAGGTGGCCTACGAGCAGTACTTC.

This rearrangement joins TRBV15 to TRBJ1-3; D is undetermined. Germline CDR1 is LNHNV and CDR2 is YYDKDF (reference sequence). The V end lost 0 bases, the J end lost 0 bases, and 12 bases lay between the germline ends. The CDR3 totals 17 residues. In DNA, the CDR3 is TGTGCCACCAGCAGAGATGGCTGGGAGAGCTCTGGAAACACCATATATTTT. It yields the protein CATSRDGWESSGNTIYF.

This clonotype has ten or more counts. The chain employs TRBV5-6 and TRBJ2-7; TRBD1 aligns across 10 bases. Germline loops: CDR1 SGHDT, CDR2 YYEEEE. Trimming cost V 2 bases and J 2 bases; bases outside gene matches: 1. The CDR3 runs to 14 residues. CDR3 region: CASSLGTGAYEQYF. CDR3 DNA: TGTGCCAGCAGCTTAGGGACAGGGGCCTACGAGCAGTACTTC.

The chain carries TRBV5-1 and TRBJ1-1; D is unresolved. V dropped 0 bases and J dropped 0 bases, with 6 bases sitting between them. The CDR3 extends over 14 amino acids. CDR1 is SGHRS and CDR2 is YFSETQ in the germline V gene. The CDR3 nucleotides are TGCGCCAGCAGCTTGGACCTACTGAACACTGAAGCTTTCTTT. This translates into CASSLDLLNTEAFF.

The CDR3, as DNA: TGTGCCAGCAGCTTAGTAGGGGGCACGGAGACCCAGTACTTC. Protein: CASSLVGGTETQYF. This chain uses TRBV7-2 with TRBJ2-5, with 7 bases fitting TRBD1. This CDR3 spans 14 amino acids. V trimming: 1 base; J trimming: 5 bases; junction bases outside the gene matches: 4. Per the germline V gene, CDR1 is SGHTA and CDR2 is FQGNSA.

In this sample, this clonotype turned up a few times. J is TRBJ2-7 and V is TRBV29-1; no reliable D call. The CDR3 contains 12 residues. Germline V gives CDR1 SQVTM, CDR2 ANQGSEA. Trimming cost V 6 bases and J 2 bases, with 11 bases left between them. The CDR3 coding sequence is TGCAGCGTAAAGGGCGGTCCCTACGAGCAGTACTTC. Translated, it gives CSVKGGPYEQYF.

The CDR3 coding sequence is TGTGCCAGCAGCTTTTACGGGGGAAACTACAATGAGCAGTTCTTC. Amino acid sequence: CASSFYGGNYNEQFF. The chain has TRBV7-9 and TRBJ2-1; a possible D gene is TRBD2 (6 bases). This CDR3 region has 15 residues. V gave up 3 bases and J gave up 3 bases, with 12 bases separating them. Germline lookup yields CDR1 SEHNR and CDR2 FQNEAQ (reference sequence).

This clonotype has more than one count but fewer than ten. The rearrangement uses TRBV6-5 and TRBJ2-7; 7 nucleotides agree with TRBD1. The CDR3 has 13 amino acids. Germline V lookup: CDR1 MNHEY, CDR2 SVGAGI. J was trimmed by 7 bases and V by 10 bases; bases with no gene match: 13. The CDR3, as DNA: TGTGCCACCCACCGGGACAGCCCTTATGAGCAGTACTTC. Its translation: CATHRDSPYEQYF.

V and J are TRBV7-9 and TRBJ2-6; D unclear. The CDR3 spans 15 residues. Trimming left V 1 base short and J 3 bases short, with 7 bases between. Germline V gives CDR1 SEHNR, CDR2 FQNEAQ (reference sequence). CDR3 DNA: TGTGCCAGCAGCTTAGTTGGGGTTGGGGCCAACGTCCTGACTTTC. Protein product: CASSLVGVGANVLTF.

This chain links TRBV10-3 with TRBJ1-1, with a possible D match to TRBD1 (6 bases). The V gene lost 3 bases and the J gene lost 1 base, with 6 bases spanning the gap. CDR1 is ENHRY and CDR2 is SYGVKD in the germline V gene. This CDR3 comprises 13 residues. The CDR3 loop is CAISEGGNTEAFF. As DNA, the CDR3 is TGTGCCATCAGTGAAGGGGGGAACACTGAAGCTTTCTTT.

The chain has TRBV20-1 and TRBJ2-5; no clear D. Trimming shortened V by 2 bases and J by 3 bases, and 10 bases separated the two germline ends. This CDR3 has 13 residues. Germline CDR1 and CDR2: DFQATT and SNEGSKA (reference sequence). CDR3 loop: CSARNSAKETQYF. CDR3 sequence (DNA): TGCAGTGCTAGAAACAGTGCCAAAGAGACCCAGTACTTC.

J is TRBJ2-7 and V is TRBV19; the D gene is possibly TRBD1 (8 bases). This CDR3 is 13 amino acids long. Germline values: CDR1 LNHDA, CDR2 SQIVND (reference sequence). V lost 10 bases and J 6 bases, leaving 19 bases between the germline ends. As DNA, the CDR3 is TGTGCCACTTCCCGGACAGGGAGGGTCGAGCAGTACTTC. Its translation is CATSRTGRVEQYF.

About this clonotype itself: Mismatch with germline at one junction end may stem from a read error. The chain links TRBV10-3 to TRBJ2-7; D possibly matches TRBD1 or TRBD2 (5 bases each). Germline V gene data show CDR1 as ENHRY and CDR2 as SYGVKD. The CDR3 has 12 amino acids. The CDR3 bases are TGTGCCATCAATTCCGGGGCCAACGAGCAGCACTTC. Protein sequence: CAINSGANEQHF.

This clonotype was detected a few times. This sequence joins TRBV7-6 and TRBJ2-7, with a weak D call TRBD2 (7 bases). The CDR3 contains 17 residues. Germline-derived CDR1 and CDR2 are SGHVS and FNYEAQ. Trimming took 5 bases from V and 0 from J, leaving 20 bases between them. CDR3 sequence (DNA): TGTGCCAGCAGCCCCTCATGGGGGCGGGGGAGCTCCTACGAGCAGTACTTC. Translated, it gives CASSPSWGRGSSYEQYF.

This clonotype was seen more than once but under ten times. The V and J genes are TRBV20-1 and TRBJ1-1; D not resolved. Between the trimmed V and J ends, which lost 6 bases and 7 bases, there was a span of 18 bases. Germline CDR1 and CDR2: DFQATT and SNEGSKA (reference sequence). The CDR3 contains 13 residues. CDR3 in DNA: TGCAGTGCCCCACCCCCAGGCATGAGTGAAGCTTTCTTT. Translating gives CSAPPPGMSEAFF.

This clonotype has at least ten counts. V gene TRBV12-3 or TRBV12-4 combines with J gene TRBJ2-3; D gene ambiguous. V was pared by 6 bases and J by 2 bases, with 15 bases between. This CDR3 comprises 15 residues. The chain's CDR3 is CASRPTQAATDTQYF. The DNA of the CDR3 is TGTGCCAGCAGACCCACCCAGGCGGCCACAGATACGCAGTATTTT.

The V and J genes are TRBV7-8 and TRBJ1-1; the D is unclear. CDR3 size: 12 residues. V shed 3 bases and J shed 4 bases, with 6 bases lying between them. CDR1 is SGHVS and CDR2 is FQNEAQ in the germline V gene. The CDR3 loop reads CASSLDVTEAFF. CDR3 in DNA: TGTGCCAGCAGCTTGGATGTCACTGAAGCTTTCTTT.

The chain links TRBV7-3 to TRBJ2-1; D possibly uses TRBD1 or TRBD2 (5 bases each). V was cut by 5 bases and J by 8 bases, with 19 bases left in between. The CDR3 runs to 15 residues. CDR1 and CDR2 from the germline V gene are SGHTA and FQGTGA. CDR3 sequence: CASSDIDGGGYEQFF. The CDR3 bases are TGTGCCAGCAGCGATATTGATGGGGGTGGTTATGAGCAGTTCTTC.

This clonotype was seen a handful of times. This chain links TRBV7-9 with TRBJ1-1; D not resolved. Trimming stripped 5 bases from V and 2 bases from J, with 9 bases between. Germline CDR1 is SEHNR and CDR2 is FQNEAQ (reference sequence). The CDR3 runs 13 residues. DNA of the CDR3: TGTGCCAGCAGCACCGTTGGAAACACTGAAGCTTTCTTT. Translating it yields CASSTVGNTEAFF.

The J gene is TRBJ2-1, the V gene TRBV20-1, with 7 bases identical to TRBD2. Germline V gives CDR1 DFQATT, CDR2 SNEGSKA (reference sequence). J was trimmed by 10 bases and V by 3 bases; bases with no gene match: 6. There are 12 residues in the CDR3. CDR3 protein: CSARGEAGEQFF. In DNA form, the CDR3 reads TGCAGTGCTAGGGGGGAAGCGGGAGAGCAGTTCTTC.

V is TRBV5-1 and J is TRBJ2-7; D is unresolved. Per the germline V gene, CDR1 is SGHRS and CDR2 is YFSETQ. V shed 4 bases and J shed 5 bases, with 10 bases lying between them. The CDR3 has 12 amino acids. CDR3 amino acids: CASSAHHNEQYF. CDR3 sequence (DNA): TGCGCCAGCAGCGCCCATCATAACGAGCAGTACTTC.

This clonotype was recorded at least ten times. This chain links TRBV24-1 with TRBJ1-2; possible D gene TRBD1, 6 bases. The CDR3 is 13 residues long. Per the germline V gene, CDR1 is KGHDR and CDR2 is SFDVKD. Trimming removed 3 bases from V and 2 bases from J, with 6 bases in between. For the CDR3, the DNA is TGTGCCACCAGTGATACAGGGAACTATGGCTACACCTTC. Protein: CATSDTGNYGYTF.

The chain uses TRBV24-1 and TRBJ2-1, with D tentatively TRBD1 or TRBD2 (6 bases each). The CDR3 contains 15 residues. The ends were cut back, 4 bases at V and 7 bases at J, with 16 bases in the middle. From germline, CDR1 is KGHDR and CDR2 SFDVKD. This CDR3 reads CATSEGGDRRNEQFF. The CDR3 coding sequence is TGTGCCACCAGTGAGGGGGGCGACAGGAGGAATGAGCAGTTCTTC.

As regards this clonotype: No conserved phenylalanine or tryptophan ends this CDR3, so it is likely a read error. It is unclear where the CDR3 begins or ends on the DNA, so no DNA is shown, and the CDR3 is as TCRdb lists it. The chain has TRBV7-8 and TRBJ1-6. Ends included, the CDR3 has 9 residues. CDR1 is SGHVS and CDR2 is FQNEAQ in the germline V gene. The CDR3 loop reads CASSLGSSS.

V usage is TRBV7-3 and J usage is TRBJ1-1, with 9 bases matching TRBD1. V shed 1 base and J 4 bases; nucleotides not matched to a gene: 7. Germline V gene data show CDR1 as SGHTA and CDR2 as FQGTGA. CDR3 size: 16 residues. CDR3 DNA: TGTGCCAGCAGCTTAATGGGGGGACAGGGCGGCACTGAAGCTTTCTTT. This translates into CASSLMGGQGGTEAFF.

Only a few counts were recorded for this clonotype. The chain couples TRBV20-1 to TRBJ2-7; D may be TRBD1 (6 bases). CDR1 DFQATT and CDR2 SNEGSKA come from the germline V gene (reference sequence). Trimming removed 1 base at V and 2 bases at J, with 15 bases between. The CDR3 runs 15 residues. The CDR3 bases are TGCAGTGCTAGAGCCAGGACAGTGGATCCCTACGAGCAGTACTTC. Translating gives CSARARTVDPYEQYF.